The sequence of this TCR beta chain was determined in a study of metastatic and nonmetastatic thyroid tumors. Overall study results and limits: Malignant thyroid tumors reportedly exceeded benign nodules significantly in TCR beta diversity, with the difference appearing in blood and tumor.

The CDR3 runs to 14 residues. CDR1 is ENHRY and CDR2 is SYGVKD in the germline V gene. V was trimmed by 3 bases and J by 5 bases, leaving 14 bases between them. TCRdb redid the clone calls on the PCR reads using MiXCR. The table has some 8,500 clones, roughly a third seen once. No patient received treatment before thyroid surgery. A remark on this clone: Its target is not known.

The chain recombines TRBV10-3 with TRBJ2-7, with D tentatively TRBD1 (6 bases). The TCR comes from a female donor with papillary thyroid cancer or a benign thyroid nodule (not recorded which). Some clones in this sample may be carry-over from other donors' samples. Sequencing was carried out using tumor tissue. CDR3 protein: CAISDVTGRDEQYF. The DNA of the CDR3 is TGTGCCATCAGTGACGTTACAGGGCGCGACGAGCAGTACTTC.